The rows below give T cell receptor beta chains drawn from one sample of a study of blood T cell repertoires in COVID-19. Sequenced by immunoSEQ multiplex PCR; TCRdb stores in-frame clones only, minus some. The sample records about 120,000 clones, 90% being singletons. The sample comprised peripheral blood. The source is an older woman with COVID-19, enrolled during active disease. The CDR3 runs from the conserved cysteine through the conserved F or W. The D gene is left open where the match is weak. Clone size, where shown, is once, few, many, or a class for clones that have expanded.

j_call	d_call	clone_size	v_call	cdr3_nt	cdr3_aa
TRBJ1-2	-	-	TRBV6-6	TGTGCCAGCAGTTATGAGGGGGTAGGAGGCTACACCTTC	CASSYEGVGGYTF
TRBJ1-5	TRBD1	-	TRBV5-4	TGTGCCAGCAGCTTGTGGGGACAGTCAGGGCAGCCCCAGCATTTT	CASSLWGQSGQPQHF
TRBJ2-7	TRBD1	-	TRBV11-2	TGTGCCAGCTCCCGGACAGGGGACGAGCAGTACTTC	CASSRTGDEQYF
TRBJ2-1	-	-	TRBV3-1/TRBV3-2	TGTGCCAGCAGCCCGTCGGTAAGCTCCTACAATGAGCAGTTCTTC	CASSPSVSSYNEQFF
TRBJ1-3	-	-	TRBV9	TGTGCCAGCAGCGTCGCGGGGGTCACCGGAAACACCATATATTTT	CASSVAGVTGNTIYF
TRBJ1-4	TRBD1	-	TRBV4-2	TGTGCCAGCAGCCAGGAAGACAGGGGTTTCGAAAAACTGTTTTTT	CASSQEDRGFEKLFF
TRBJ2-2	TRBD1	-	TRBV7-2	TGTGCCAGCAGCTCAAACTTTATGACAGGGGTCACCGGGGAGCTGTTTTTT	CASSSNFMTGVTGELFF
TRBJ2-5	TRBD2	-	TRBV18	TGTGCCAGCTCACCACGGGTAGCGGGGTCAGAGACCCAGTACTTC	CASSPRVAGSETQYF
TRBJ1-2	-	-	TRBV4-2	TGTGCCAGCAGCCAAGAGCGGTTGGTTGGCTACACCTTC	CASSQERLVGYTF
TRBJ1-4	TRBD1	-	TRBV19	TGTGCCAGTAGTTCCGGACAGGGGGGGCTCACGGGGAAACTGTTTTTT	CASSSGQGGLTGKLFF
TRBJ1-1	-	-	TRBV4-1	TGCGCCAGCAGCCAAGATAGTCCAGGGTGGGACACTGAAGCTTTCTTT	CASSQDSPGWDTEAFF
TRBJ1-4	TRBD1	-	TRBV2	TGTGCCAGCAGGCCGCCCCGGGACAGGGGTGGAAAACTGTTTTTT	CASRPPRDRGGKLFF
TRBJ1-1	-	-	TRBV14	TGTGCCAGCAGCCAAGAAATGACAGTTACTGAAGCTTTCTTT	CASSQEMTVTEAFF
TRBJ2-2	TRBD1	-	TRBV5-1	TGCGCCAGCAGCTTGGAGCAGGGGGACACCGGGGAGCTGTTTTTT	CASSLEQGDTGELFF
TRBJ1-2	TRBD1	-	TRBV7-9	TGTGCCAGCAGCCCTACAGGGGACCATGGCTACACCTTC	CASSPTGDHGYTF
TRBJ1-1	-	-	TRBV2	TGTGCCAGCAGTGTAAGACAGATGAACACTGAAGCTTTCTTT	CASSVRQMNTEAFF
TRBJ1-1	-	-	TRBV30	TGTGCCTGGAGTAGGTGGACAACCTCTGAAGCTTTCTTT	CAWSRWTTSEAFF
TRBJ2-5	-	-	TRBV7-7	TGTGCTAGCAGCTTAGCGGTGGTAAGGGGACAAGAGACCCAGTACTTC	CASSLAVVRGQETQYF
TRBJ2-3	TRBD2	-	TRBV5-1	TGCGCCAGCATGCCTCGGACTAGCGGGGTCACAGATACGCAGTATTTT	CASMPRTSGVTDTQYF
TRBJ2-2	TRBD1	-	TRBV5-4	TGTGCCAGCAGCAGTGGGACAGGGTCTACCAACACCGGGGAGCTGTTTTTT	CASSSGTGSTNTGELFF
TRBJ1-4	-	-	TRBV7-9	TGTGCCAGCAGGAAGACAGGCTACGGGGGGGAAAAACTGTTTTTT	CASRKTGYGGEKLFF
TRBJ2-6	-	few	TRBV5-4	TGTGCCAGCAGCCTAAACAGGTACTCTGGGGCCAACGTCCTGACTTTC	CASSLNRYSGANVLTF
TRBJ2-2	-	-	TRBV18	TGTGCCAGCTCACCAAATAGCGGCTTTTCCGGCACCGGGGAGCTGTTTTTT	CASSPNSGFSGTGELFF
TRBJ2-1	-	-	TRBV5-6	TGTGCCAGCAGCTGGGGAGTAGGGGGAATGGCCTACAATGAGCAGTTCTTC	CASSWGVGGMAYNEQFF
TRBJ2-1	TRBD2	-	TRBV4-1	TGCGCCAGCAGCCGAACACCGGGACTAGCGGGGGGGCCCAGGGAGCAGTTCTTC	CASSRTPGLAGGPREQFF
TRBJ1-2	-	once	TRBV5-1	TGCGCCAGCAGCTTGCTCCAGTCTTCTTATGGCTACACCTTC	CASSLLQSSYGYTF
TRBJ2-5	TRBD1	-	TRBV5-1	TGCGCCAGCACACACAGGGGAATGAAAGAGACCCAGTACTTC	CASTHRGMKETQYF
TRBJ2-7	-	-	TRBV5-1	TGCGCCAGCAGCTTGGGCCCAGGGGACCCCTACGAGCAGTACTTC	CASSLGPGDPYEQYF
TRBJ1-1	-	-	TRBV27	TGTGCCAGCAGTCCCTTTACAGGAAGGGGGACTGAAGCTTTCTTT	CASSPFTGRGTEAFF
TRBJ1-2	TRBD1	-	TRBV3-1/TRBV3-2	TGTGCCAGCAGCCAAATAGGACAGGGGGCTGGCTACACCTTC	CASSQIGQGAGYTF
TRBJ1-2	-	-	TRBV2	TGTGCCAGTCAGACAGCTAACTATGGCTACACCTTC	CASQTANYGYTF
TRBJ2-3	-	-	TRBV28	TGTGCCAGCACCCTAGAGGATACGCAGTATTTT	CASTLEDTQYF
TRBJ2-7	-	once	TRBV16	TGTGCCAGCGGGCCAGGGCCTACCTACGAGCAGTACTTC	CASGPGPTYEQYF
TRBJ2-5	-	-	TRBV11-1	TGTGCCAGCAGCTTAGTCTCGGAGACCCAGTACTTC	CASSLVSETQYF
TRBJ1-6	TRBD1	-	TRBV19	TGTGCCAGTAGTTCTCAGACAGGGGCCGGGTCGCCACCCCTCCACTTT	CASSSQTGAGSPPLHF
TRBJ1-1	TRBD1	-	TRBV19	TGTGCCAGTAGTATGGGACAGGGACTGAACACTGAAGCTTTCTTT	CASSMGQGLNTEAFF
TRBJ1-5	-	-	TRBV15	TGTGCCACCAGCAGGCCAGGTGATCAGCCCCAGCATTTT	CATSRPGDQPQHF
TRBJ1-6	-	-	TRBV6-6	TGTGCCAGCAGTTACGCGGAGAATAATTCACCCCTCCACTTT	CASSYAENNSPLHF
TRBJ1-1	-	-	TRBV6-5	TGTGCCAGCAGTTATATCGTGAACACTGAAGCTTTCTTT	CASSYIVNTEAFF
TRBJ1-2	-	-	TRBV30	TGTGCCTGGAGTGTACTTCCGGTAGGCTACACCTTC	CAWSVLPVGYTF
TRBJ2-2	TRBD2	few	TRBV9	TGTGCCAGCAGAGGGGCTAGCGGGGGTGCCGGGGAGCTGTTTTTT	CASRGASGGAGELFF
TRBJ1-2	TRBD1	-	TRBV20-1	TGCAGTGCTAGTGCCCCGGACAGGGGCGGGTATGGCTACACCTTC	CSASAPDRGGYGYTF
TRBJ2-7	TRBD2	-	TRBV5-1	TGCGCCAGCCGGGGGGGCGGAAACGAGCAGTACTTC	CASRGGGNEQYF
TRBJ1-1	-	-	TRBV6-5	TGTGCCAGCGGATTGGGACACCCGCTGAACACTGAAGCTTTCTTT	CASGLGHPLNTEAFF
TRBJ2-7	-	-	TRBV13	TGTGCCAGCAGCCCCCCCACGTCGACAAGAAGGAACGAGCAGTACTTC	CASSPPTSTRRNEQYF
TRBJ1-2	-	once	TRBV5-1	TGCGCCAGCAGCTTGGAGGGGACACTCTATGGCTACACCTTC	CASSLEGTLYGYTF
TRBJ1-5	-	-	TRBV18	TGTGCCAGCTCACCACCGAATAGTAATAGCAATCAGCCCCAGCATTTT	CASSPPNSNSNQPQHF
TRBJ1-1	TRBD1	-	TRBV2	TGTGCCAGCAGCCCTATATACAGGGGCCGCGCTTTCTTT	CASSPIYRGRAFF
TRBJ1-1	-	-	TRBV5-1	TGCGCCAGCAGTTCTATCCGGGACAATACGGGTGAAGCTTTCTTT	CASSSIRDNTGEAFF